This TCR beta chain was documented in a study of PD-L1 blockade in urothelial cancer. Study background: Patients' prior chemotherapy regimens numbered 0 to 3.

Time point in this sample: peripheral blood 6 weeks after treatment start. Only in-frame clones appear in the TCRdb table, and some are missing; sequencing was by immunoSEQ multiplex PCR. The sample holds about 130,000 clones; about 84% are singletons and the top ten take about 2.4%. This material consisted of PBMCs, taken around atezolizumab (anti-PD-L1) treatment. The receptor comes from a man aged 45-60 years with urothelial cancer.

In nucleotides, the CDR3 is TGTGCCAGCAGAATGGCGGCGGGCCGACCCCTCCACTTT. Translated, it gives CASRMAAGRPLHF. This chain connects TRBV27 to TRBJ1-6; D unclear. V gave up 6 bases and J gave up 12 bases, with 15 bases separating them. Germline CDR1 reads MNHEY; CDR2 reads SMNVEV (reference sequence). The CDR3 covers 13 residues.